This entry lists 15 T cell receptor beta chains sequenced from one sample in a study of blood T cell repertoires in COVID-19. Data came from immunoSEQ multiplex PCR; TCRdb stores just in-frame clones and leaves some out. This table has a few hundred thousand clones, 80% to 90% appearing once. Specimen: PBMCs or T cells enriched from blood (not recorded which). These receptors were taken from a man aged 35-49 years who had recovered from COVID-19.

V and J are TRBV24-1 and TRBJ1-1, with a weak D call TRBD1 (6 bases). The germline gives CDR1 KGHDR, CDR2 SFDVKD. The CDR3 is 15 residues long. V lost 3 bases to trimming and J lost 4 bases, with 14 bases between them. CDR3 in amino acids: CATSDRGGRATEAFF. The CDR3, as DNA: TGTGCCACCAGTGATAGGGGGGGGCGGGCCACTGAAGCTTTCTTT.

This clone appeared a single time. The J gene is TRBJ2-2, the V gene TRBV5-3; a possible D gene is TRBD1 (6 bases). TRBV5-3 counts as an open reading frame of uncertain function. The CDR3 has 13 residues. V was clipped by 7 bases and J by 5 bases, with 12 bases between them. The CDR3 reads CARGVRGTGELFF. CDR3 in DNA: TGTGCCAGAGGGGTGAGGGGGACCGGGGAGCTGTTTTTT.

This chain joins TRBV5-1 and TRBJ2-7; 8 nucleotides align to TRBD2. This CDR3 comprises 16 residues. Germline-derived CDR1 and CDR2 are SGHRS and YFSETQ. With 1 base clipped from V and 0 bases from J, the junction kept 6 bases outside the gene matches. CDR3 DNA: TGCGCCAGCAGCTTGATCGGACTAGCCTACTCCTACGAGCAGTACTTC. Encoded protein: CASSLIGLAYSYEQYF.

V usage is TRBV12-3 or TRBV12-4 and J usage is TRBJ1-2; a possible D gene is TRBD1 (5 bases). Trimming left V 7 bases short and J 4 bases short, with 10 bases between. This CDR3 is 12 amino acids long. The CDR3: CASMGGAYGYTF. The CDR3 DNA follows: TGTGCCAGCATGGGAGGGGCCTATGGCTACACCTTC.

A single count supports this clone. DNA for the CDR3: TGTGCTAGTGGCTTTGCGGGTGCAGGTGGGCTGTTTTTT. It codes for CASGFAGAGGLFF. This chain joins TRBV12-5 and TRBJ2-2; the D gene is possibly TRBD2 (5 bases). Deletions cut 6 bases from V and 13 bases from J, with 18 bases between. Looked up from germline, CDR1 is LGHNT and CDR2 is FRNRAP. There are 13 residues in the CDR3.

About this clone itself: Additional DNA sequences in this sample encode the identical CDR3. This chain joins TRBV30 and TRBJ1-1; D gene uncertain. This CDR3 region has 13 residues. Deletions cut 2 bases from V and 1 base from J, with 8 bases between. The germline CDR1 and CDR2 sequences are GTSNPN and SVGIG (reference sequence). CDR3 in amino acids: CAWSRGANTEAFF. In nucleotides, the CDR3 is TGTGCCTGGAGTCGGGGTGCGAACACTGAAGCTTTCTTT. The whole variable domain, filled in from reference TRBV30 and TRBJ1-1, reads SQTIHQWPATLVQPVGSPLSLECTVEGTSNPNLYWYRQAAGRGLQLLFYSVGIGQISSEVPQNLSASRPQDRQFILSSKKLLLSDSGFYLCAWSRGANTEAFFGQGTRLTVV.

The chain carries TRBV3-1 (or the pseudogene TRBV3-2) and TRBJ2-5; the match to TRBD2 covers 13 bases. The J segment lost 7 bases and the V segment lost 5 bases, leaving 7 bases of the junction unmatched. This CDR3 region has 15 residues. Germline V CDR1 and CDR2: LGHDT, YNNKEL (reference sequence). The CDR3 loop reads CASSSGTSGVGTQYF. The DNA for the CDR3 is TGTGCCAGCAGCAGCGGGACTAGCGGGGTTGGGACCCAGTACTTC.

This CDR3 reads CASSYTSGTNTGELFF. The CDR3 nucleotides are TGTGCCAGCAGCTATACTAGCGGGACTAACACCGGGGAGCTGTTTTTT. The J gene is TRBJ2-2, the V gene TRBV11-2; 10 positions match TRBD2. Germline V lookup: CDR1 SGHAT, CDR2 FQNNGV. V shed 4 bases, J shed 2 bases, and the junction held 4 bases outside the gene matches. This CDR3 spans 16 amino acids.

This sequence joins TRBV7-2 and TRBJ2-5; 9 bases map to TRBD2. Germline-derived CDR1 and CDR2 are SGHTA and FQGNSA. CDR3 length: 16 residues. The junction had 8 bases not matched to a gene; V was cut back by 2 bases and J by 4 bases. CDR3 in DNA: TGTGCCAGCAGCTTATTCGGGACTAGCCTTGGAGAGACCCAGTACTTC. Translating gives CASSLFGTSLGETQYF.

This chain joins TRBV27 and TRBJ1-6, with a tentative D call TRBD1 (6 bases). The CDR3 consists of 14 residues. Germline loops: CDR1 MNHEY, CDR2 SMNVEV (reference sequence). The V end lost 2 bases, the J end lost 4 bases, and 6 bases lay between the germline ends. CDR3 DNA sequence: TGTGCCAGCAGTTTAGGACAGTATAATTCACCCCTCCACTTT. This encodes CASSLGQYNSPLHF.

The chain uses TRBV2 and TRBJ1-6; 7 nucleotides match TRBD1. With 6 bases clipped from V and 10 bases from J, the junction kept 12 bases outside the gene matches. CDR1 and CDR2 (germline): SNHLY, FYNNEI. This CDR3 has 15 residues. The CDR3 DNA reads TGTGCCAGCAGCACGCAGACAGGGATCGTATCACCCCTCCACTTT. The encoded protein is CASSTQTGIVSPLHF.

The chain joins TRBV7-8 to TRBJ1-2; weak D call: TRBD1 (5 bases). This CDR3 contains 14 residues. V was pared by 5 bases and J by 3 bases, with 13 bases between. Germline values: CDR1 SGHVS, CDR2 FQNEAQ. CDR3: CASSQHGTDYGYTF. In DNA form, the CDR3 reads TGTGCCAGCAGCCAACACGGGACTGACTATGGCTACACCTTC. The full variable domain, its missing parts supplied by reference TRBV7-8 and TRBJ1-2, is GAGVSQSPRYKVAKRGQDVALRCDPISGHVSLFWYQQALGQGPEFLTYFQNEAQLDKSGLPSDRFFAERPEGSVSTLKIQRTQQEDSAVYLCASSQHGTDYGYTFGSGTRLTVV.

V gene TRBV9 combines with J gene TRBJ2-5; D is perhaps TRBD2 (5 bases). Germline-derived CDR1 and CDR2 are SGDLS and YYNGEE. The V gene lost 0 bases and the J gene lost 2 bases, with 11 bases spanning the gap. The CDR3 is 15 residues long. In DNA form, the CDR3 reads TGTGCCAGCAGCGTAGCTTTGTCGGGACAAGAGACCCAGTACTTC. As protein: CASSVALSGQETQYF.

V gene TRBV9 combines with J gene TRBJ1-3; tentatively, D is TRBD1 (5 bases). Germline CDR1 and CDR2: SGDLS and YYNGEE. The CDR3 sequence is 15 residues long. Trimming removed 0 bases at V and 2 bases at J, with 9 bases between. As DNA, the CDR3 is TGTGCCAGCAGCGTAGCCGGGGGTCCTGGAAACACCATATATTTT. Protein: CASSVAGGPGNTIYF.

This clone was detected only once. The chain joins TRBV3-1 (or the pseudogene TRBV3-2) to TRBJ1-2, with a tentative D call TRBD1 (6 bases). The CDR3 covers 14 residues. Trimming cost V 4 bases and J 1 base, with 10 bases left between them. Per the germline V gene, CDR1 is LGHDT and CDR2 is YNNKEL (reference sequence). The CDR3 DNA follows: TGTGCCAGCAGCCTCCCGGACAGTAACTATGGCTACACCTTC. Translated, it gives CASSLPDSNYGYTF.